This TCR beta chain came from a study of beta chain features in type 1 diabetes. Study background: Over all samples combined, about 99,000,000 sorted cells were examined.

Sequencing targeted expressed TCRB transcripts, as all isolated RNA had been reverse transcribed. Assay: immunoSEQ multiplex PCR; the TCRdb copy retains only in-frame clones and omits some. The sample has about 140,000 clones; approximately 10% are singletons. The CDR3 extends over 12 amino acids. Germline loops: CDR1 SNHLY, CDR2 FYNNEI. After removal of 5 bases from V and 6 bases from J, the junction contained 4 bases not matched to a gene. The authors took one heparinised blood draw, averaging about 120 mL, from each donor. Using CD45RO/CCR7/CD25/CD127/CD95/CD27, CD4+ naive, central memory, regulatory and stem cell-like memory cells were sorted.

J is TRBJ2-7 and V is TRBV2; 7 bases align to TRBD1. The clonotype originates from a woman between 40 and 50 years old in good health. The source material was central memory CD4+ T cells from blood. CDR3 bases: TGTGCCAGCAGTCTAACAGGGGCCGAGCAGTACTTC. Encoded protein: CASSLTGAEQYF.